Detailed here is one TCR beta chain. These data originate in a study of long-term antiretroviral therapy in people with HIV. An immunoSEQ assay, version v3.0, was performed at survey level. Profiled with immunoSEQ multiplex PCR; TCRdb holds only in-frame clones, not every one. The sample yields fewer than 30,000 clones, about 95% seen once. V was shortened by 0 bases and J by 4 bases, with 13 bases between the two germline ends. The CDR3 spans 15 residues. In germline, CDR1 is SGHRS, CDR2 YFSETQ. The clonotype comes from a young man with HIV. The chain joins TRBV5-1 to TRBJ1-2, with no clear D. Material: unsorted PBMCs, obtained 5.3 years after starting antiretroviral therapy. The CDR3 nucleotides are TGCGCCAGCAGCTTGGGGCAGACGCGTTCCTATGGCTACACCTTC. It encodes CASSLGQTRSYGYTF.